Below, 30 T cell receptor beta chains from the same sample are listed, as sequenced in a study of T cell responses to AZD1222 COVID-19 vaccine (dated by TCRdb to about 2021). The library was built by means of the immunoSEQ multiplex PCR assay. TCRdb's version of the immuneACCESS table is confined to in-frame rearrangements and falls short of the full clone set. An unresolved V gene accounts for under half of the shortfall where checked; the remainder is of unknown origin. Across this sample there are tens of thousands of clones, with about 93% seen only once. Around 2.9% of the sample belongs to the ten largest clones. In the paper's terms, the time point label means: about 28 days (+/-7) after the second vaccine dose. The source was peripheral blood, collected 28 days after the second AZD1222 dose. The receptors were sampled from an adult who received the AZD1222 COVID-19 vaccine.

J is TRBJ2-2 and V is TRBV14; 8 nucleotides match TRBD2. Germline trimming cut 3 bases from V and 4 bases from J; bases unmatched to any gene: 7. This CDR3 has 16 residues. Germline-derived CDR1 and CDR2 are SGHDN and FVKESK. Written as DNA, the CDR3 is TGTGCCAGCAGCCAGGTAGCGGGGCTCTTCACCGGGGAGCTGTTTTTT. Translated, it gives CASSQVAGLFTGELFF.

Here the CDR3 reads CASSQDGLDRGYEQYF. The CDR3 DNA sequence: TGCGCCAGCAGCCAAGATGGGCTAGATCGTGGGTACGAGCAGTACTTC. V is TRBV4-3 and J is TRBJ2-7; D is ambiguous. Per the germline V gene, CDR1 is LGHNA and CDR2 is YSLEER. This CDR3 is built from 16 residues. Trimming took off 0 bases at V and 4 bases at J, with 16 bases between the two ends.

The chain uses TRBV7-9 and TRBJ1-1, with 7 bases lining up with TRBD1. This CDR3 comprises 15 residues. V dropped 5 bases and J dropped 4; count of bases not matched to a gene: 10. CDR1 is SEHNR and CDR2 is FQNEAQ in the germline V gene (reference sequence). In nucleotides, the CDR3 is TGTGCCAGCAGCACTAGACAGGGTCTGTCCACTGAAGCTTTCTTT. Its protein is CASSTRQGLSTEAFF.

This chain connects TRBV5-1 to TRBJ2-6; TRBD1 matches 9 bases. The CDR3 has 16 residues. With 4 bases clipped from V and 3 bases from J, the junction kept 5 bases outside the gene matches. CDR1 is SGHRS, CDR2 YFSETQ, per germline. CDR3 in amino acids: CASSLQGANGANVLTF. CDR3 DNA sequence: TGCGCCAGCAGCCTACAGGGGGCGAATGGGGCCAACGTCCTGACTTTC.

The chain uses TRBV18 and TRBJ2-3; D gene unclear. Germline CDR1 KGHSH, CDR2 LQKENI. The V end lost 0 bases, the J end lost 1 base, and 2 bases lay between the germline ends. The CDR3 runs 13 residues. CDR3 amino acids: CASSPPGTDTQYF. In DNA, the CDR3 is TGTGCCAGCTCACCACCTGGCACAGATACGCAGTATTTT.

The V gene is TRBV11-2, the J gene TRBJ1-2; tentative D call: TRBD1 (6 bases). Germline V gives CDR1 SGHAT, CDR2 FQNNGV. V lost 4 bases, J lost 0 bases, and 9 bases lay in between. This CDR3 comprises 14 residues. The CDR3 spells CASSSDSSNYGYTF. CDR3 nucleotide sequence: TGTGCCAGCAGCTCGGACAGTTCTAACTATGGCTACACCTTC.

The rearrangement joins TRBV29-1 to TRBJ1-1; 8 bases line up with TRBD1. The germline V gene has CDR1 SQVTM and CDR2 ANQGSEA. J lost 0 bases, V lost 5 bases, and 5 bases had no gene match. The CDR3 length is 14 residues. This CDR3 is CSVQQQGVNTEAFF. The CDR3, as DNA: TGCAGCGTTCAGCAACAGGGGGTGAACACTGAAGCTTTCTTT.

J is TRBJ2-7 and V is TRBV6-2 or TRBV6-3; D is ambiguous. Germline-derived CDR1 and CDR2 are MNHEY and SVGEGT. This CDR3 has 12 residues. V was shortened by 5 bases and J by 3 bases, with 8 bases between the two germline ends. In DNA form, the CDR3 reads TGTGCCAGCAGTCCGGAATTCTACGAGCAGTACTTC. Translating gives CASSPEFYEQYF.

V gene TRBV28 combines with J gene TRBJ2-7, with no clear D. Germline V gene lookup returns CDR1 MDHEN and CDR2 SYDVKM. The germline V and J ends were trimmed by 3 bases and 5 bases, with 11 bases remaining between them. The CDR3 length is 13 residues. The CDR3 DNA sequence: TGTGCCAGCAGTTTTACCCTGGTCGACGAGCAGTACTTC. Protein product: CASSFTLVDEQYF.

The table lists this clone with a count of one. CDR3 sequence: CASSYSTGVNTEAFF. CDR3 DNA sequence: TGTGCCAGCAGTTACTCGACAGGGGTGAACACTGAAGCTTTCTTT. This chain uses TRBV6-5 with TRBJ1-1, with 8 bases matching TRBD1. The CDR3 extends over 15 amino acids. Germline assignment: CDR1 MNHEY and CDR2 SVGAGI. V lost 0 bases and J lost 0; bases outside the gene matches: 0.

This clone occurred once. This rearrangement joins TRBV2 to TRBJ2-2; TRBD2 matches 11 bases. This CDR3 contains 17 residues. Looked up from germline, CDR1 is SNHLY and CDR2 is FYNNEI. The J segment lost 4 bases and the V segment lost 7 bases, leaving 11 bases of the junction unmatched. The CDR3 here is CASKKSSGGPATGELFF. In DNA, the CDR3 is TGTGCCAGCAAAAAATCTAGCGGGGGGCCGGCCACCGGGGAGCTGTTTTTT.

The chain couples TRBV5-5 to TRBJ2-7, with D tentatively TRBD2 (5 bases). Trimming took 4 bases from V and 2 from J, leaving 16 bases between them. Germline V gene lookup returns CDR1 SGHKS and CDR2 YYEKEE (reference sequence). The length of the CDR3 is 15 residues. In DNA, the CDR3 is TGTGCCAGCAGCGCTCGGAGCGGACCTACCTACGAGCAGTACTTC. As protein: CASSARSGPTYEQYF.

For the CDR3, the DNA is TGTGCCAGCAGTTCAATCTACCAGGGGGCTGTGGACATTCAGTACTTC. Protein sequence: CASSSIYQGAVDIQYF. The chain carries TRBV5-4 and TRBJ2-4; 8 bases map to TRBD1. The CDR3 consists of 16 residues. The J segment lost 8 bases and the V segment lost 5 bases, leaving 15 bases of the junction unmatched. Germline V gives CDR1 SGHNT, CDR2 YYREEE (reference sequence). Complete variable domain (other parts from reference TRBV5-4 and TRBJ2-4): ETGVTQSPTHLIKTRGQQVTLRCSSQSGHNTVSWYQQALGQGPQFIFQYYREEENGRGNFPPRFSGLQFPNYSSELNVNALELDDSALYLCASSSIYQGAVDIQYFGAGTRLSVL.

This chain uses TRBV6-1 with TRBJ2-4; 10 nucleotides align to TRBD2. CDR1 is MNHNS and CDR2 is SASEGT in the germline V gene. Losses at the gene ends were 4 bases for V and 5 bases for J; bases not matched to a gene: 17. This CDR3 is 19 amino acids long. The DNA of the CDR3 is TGTGCCAGCAGTGCTTTACCTAGCGGGGGCGCGAGGGTACAAAACATTCAGTACTTC. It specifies CASSALPSGGARVQNIQYF.

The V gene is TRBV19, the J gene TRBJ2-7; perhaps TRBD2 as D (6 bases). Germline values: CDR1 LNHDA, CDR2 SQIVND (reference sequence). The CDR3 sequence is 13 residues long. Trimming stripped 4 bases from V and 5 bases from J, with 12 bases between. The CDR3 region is CASSTGTPNEQYF. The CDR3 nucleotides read TGTGCCAGTAGTACCGGGACTCCAAACGAGCAGTACTTC.

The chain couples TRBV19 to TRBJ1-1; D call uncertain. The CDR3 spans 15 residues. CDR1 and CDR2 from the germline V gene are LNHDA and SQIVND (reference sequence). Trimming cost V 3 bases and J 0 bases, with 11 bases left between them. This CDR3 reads CASSISEIMNTEAFF. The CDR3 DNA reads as TGTGCCAGTAGTATCAGTGAAATTATGAACACTGAAGCTTTCTTT.

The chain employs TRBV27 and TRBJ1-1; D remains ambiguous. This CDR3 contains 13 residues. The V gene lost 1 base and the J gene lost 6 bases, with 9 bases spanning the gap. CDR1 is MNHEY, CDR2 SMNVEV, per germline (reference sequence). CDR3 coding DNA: TGTGCCAGCAGTTTATGGGGAGGAGCTGAAGCTTTCTTT. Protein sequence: CASSLWGGAEAFF.

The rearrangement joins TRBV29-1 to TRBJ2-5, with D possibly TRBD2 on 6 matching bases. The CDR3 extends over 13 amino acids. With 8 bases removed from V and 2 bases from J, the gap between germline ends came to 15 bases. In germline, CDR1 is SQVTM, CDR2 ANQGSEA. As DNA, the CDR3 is TGCAGCCTCAACGGAGGGAGGCAAGAGACCCAGTACTTC. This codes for CSLNGGRQETQYF.

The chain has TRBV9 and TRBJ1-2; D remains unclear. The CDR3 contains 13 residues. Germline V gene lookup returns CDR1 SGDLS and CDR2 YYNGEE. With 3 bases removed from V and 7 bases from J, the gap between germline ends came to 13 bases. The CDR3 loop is CASSAHHVGGYTF. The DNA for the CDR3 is TGTGCCAGCAGCGCGCATCATGTGGGTGGCTACACCTTC.

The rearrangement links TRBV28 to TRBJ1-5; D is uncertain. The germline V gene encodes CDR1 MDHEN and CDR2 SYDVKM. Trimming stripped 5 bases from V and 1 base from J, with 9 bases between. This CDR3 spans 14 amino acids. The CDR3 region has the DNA TGTGCCAGCAGTCTCAAACAGAGCAATCAGCCCCAGCATTTT. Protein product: CASSLKQSNQPQHF.

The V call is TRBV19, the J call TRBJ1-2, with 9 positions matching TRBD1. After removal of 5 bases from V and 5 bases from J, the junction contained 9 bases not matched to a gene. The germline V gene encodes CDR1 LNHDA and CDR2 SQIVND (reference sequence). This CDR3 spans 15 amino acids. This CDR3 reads CASSPDPGTGYGYTF. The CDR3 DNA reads TGTGCCAGTAGTCCGGATCCCGGGACAGGGTATGGCTACACCTTC.

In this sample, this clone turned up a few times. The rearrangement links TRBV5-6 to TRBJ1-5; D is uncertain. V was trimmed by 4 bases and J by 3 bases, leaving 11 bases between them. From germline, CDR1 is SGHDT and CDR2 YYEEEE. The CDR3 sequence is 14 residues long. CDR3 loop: CASSPGRLNQPQHF. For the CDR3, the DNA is TGTGCCAGCAGCCCCGGACGGCTCAATCAGCCCCAGCATTTT.

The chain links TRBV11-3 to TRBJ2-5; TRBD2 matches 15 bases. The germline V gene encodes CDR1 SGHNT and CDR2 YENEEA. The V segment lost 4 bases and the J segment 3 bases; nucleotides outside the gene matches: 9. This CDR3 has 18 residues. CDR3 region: CASSYPLGLAGGEETQYF. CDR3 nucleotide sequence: TGTGCCAGCAGCTACCCACTCGGACTAGCGGGGGGGGAAGAGACCCAGTACTTC.

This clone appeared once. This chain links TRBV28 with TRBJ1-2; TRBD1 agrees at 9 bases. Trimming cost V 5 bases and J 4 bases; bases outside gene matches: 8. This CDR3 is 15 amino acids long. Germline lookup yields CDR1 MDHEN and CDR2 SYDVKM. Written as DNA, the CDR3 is TGTGCCAGCAGTCTGGACAGGGGAAGGGTCTATGGCTACACCTTC. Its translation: CASSLDRGRVYGYTF.

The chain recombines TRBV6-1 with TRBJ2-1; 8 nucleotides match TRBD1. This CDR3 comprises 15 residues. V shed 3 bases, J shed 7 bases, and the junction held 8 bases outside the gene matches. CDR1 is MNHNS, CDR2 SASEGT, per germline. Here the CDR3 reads CASSEGQGAWNEQFF. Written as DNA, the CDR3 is TGTGCCAGCAGTGAGGGGCAGGGGGCTTGGAATGAGCAGTTCTTC.

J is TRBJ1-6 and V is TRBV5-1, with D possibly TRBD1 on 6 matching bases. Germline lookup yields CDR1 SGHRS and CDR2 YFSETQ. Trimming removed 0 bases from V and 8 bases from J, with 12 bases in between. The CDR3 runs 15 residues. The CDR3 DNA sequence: TGCGCCAGCAGCTTGGAAGTGGCAGGGGATTCACCCCTCCACTTT. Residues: CASSLEVAGDSPLHF. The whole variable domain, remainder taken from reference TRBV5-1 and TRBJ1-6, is KAGVTQTPRYLIKTRGQQVTLSCSPISGHRSVSWYQQTPGQGLQFLFEYFSETQRNKGNFPGRFSGRQFSNSRSEMNVSTLELGDSALYLCASSLEVAGDSPLHFGNGTRLTVT.

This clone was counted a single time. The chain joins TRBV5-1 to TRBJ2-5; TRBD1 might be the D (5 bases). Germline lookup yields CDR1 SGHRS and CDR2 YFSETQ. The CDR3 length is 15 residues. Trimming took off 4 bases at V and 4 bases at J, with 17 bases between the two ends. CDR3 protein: CASSLPSWTTETQYF. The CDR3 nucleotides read TGCGCCAGCAGCCTACCGTCCTGGACAACAGAGACCCAGTACTTC.

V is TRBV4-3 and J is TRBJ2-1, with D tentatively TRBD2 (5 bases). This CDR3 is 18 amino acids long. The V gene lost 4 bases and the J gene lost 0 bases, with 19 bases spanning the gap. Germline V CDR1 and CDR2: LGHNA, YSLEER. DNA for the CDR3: TGCGCCAGCAGCCCAGTATCCCCCTGGGAGAGCTCCTACAATGAGCAGTTCTTC. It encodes CASSPVSPWESSYNEQFF.

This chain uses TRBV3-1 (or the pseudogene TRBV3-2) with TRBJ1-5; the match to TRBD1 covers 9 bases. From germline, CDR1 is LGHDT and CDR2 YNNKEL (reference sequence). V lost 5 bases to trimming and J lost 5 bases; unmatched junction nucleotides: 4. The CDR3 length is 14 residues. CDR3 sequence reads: CASSYTGGDQPQHF. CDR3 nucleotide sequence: TGTGCCAGCAGCTACACAGGGGGCGATCAGCCCCAGCATTTT.

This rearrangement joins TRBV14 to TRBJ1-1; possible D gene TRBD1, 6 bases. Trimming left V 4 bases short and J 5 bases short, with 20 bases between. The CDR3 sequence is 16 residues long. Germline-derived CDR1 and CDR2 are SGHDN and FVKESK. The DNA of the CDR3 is TGTGCCAGCAGCCCGACGTGGGGGGCTATAGAGACTGAAGCTTTCTTT. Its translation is CASSPTWGAIETEAFF.